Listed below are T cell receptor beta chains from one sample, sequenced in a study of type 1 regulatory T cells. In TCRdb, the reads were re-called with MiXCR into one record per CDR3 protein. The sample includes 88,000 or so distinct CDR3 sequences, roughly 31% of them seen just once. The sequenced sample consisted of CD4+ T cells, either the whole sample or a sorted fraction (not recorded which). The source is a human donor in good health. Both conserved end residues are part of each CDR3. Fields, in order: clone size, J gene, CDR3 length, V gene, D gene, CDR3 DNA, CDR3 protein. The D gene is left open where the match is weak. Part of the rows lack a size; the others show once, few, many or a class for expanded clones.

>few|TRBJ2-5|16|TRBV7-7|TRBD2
TGTGCCAGCAGCTTTGGACTAGCGGGAGCGGAGGAGACCCAGTACTTC
CASSFGLAGAEETQYF
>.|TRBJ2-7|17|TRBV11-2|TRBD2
TGTGCCAGCAGCACACCCCGTAGCGGGAGTGTCATCTACGAGCAGTACTTC
CASSTPRSGSVIYEQYF
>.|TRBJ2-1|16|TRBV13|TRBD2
TGTGCCAGCAGCCGCCGAGCGGGGAGCTCCTACAATGAGCAGTTCTTC
CASSRRAGSSYNEQFF
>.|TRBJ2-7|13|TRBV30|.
TGTGCCTGGAAGGAGGGACAGTCCTACGAGCAGTACTTC
CAWKEGQSYEQYF
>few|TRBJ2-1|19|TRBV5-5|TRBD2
TGTGCCAGCAGCTTACGACTAGCGGGACTCACAAACTCCTACAATGAGCAGTTCTTC
CASSLRLAGLTNSYNEQFF
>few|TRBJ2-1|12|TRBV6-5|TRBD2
TGTGCCAGCAGTGATTTAGCGGGGAAGCAGTTCTTC
CASSDLAGKQFF
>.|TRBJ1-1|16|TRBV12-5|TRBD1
TGTGCTAGTGGTCTCCAACCGGGACAGGGAAACACTGAAGCTTTCTTT
CASGLQPGQGNTEAFF
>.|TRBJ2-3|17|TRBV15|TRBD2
TGTGCCACCAGCAGAGACCGGGGTAGCGGGAGTGCAGATACGCAGTATTTT
CATSRDRGSGSADTQYF
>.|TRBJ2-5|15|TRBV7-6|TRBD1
TGTGCCAGCAGTCAATACAGGGGGCGGGAGGAGACCCAGTACTTC
CASSQYRGREETQYF
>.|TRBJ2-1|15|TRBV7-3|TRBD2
TGTGCCAGCAGCTTCGGACTAGCGATCTACAATGAGCAGTTCTTC
CASSFGLAIYNEQFF
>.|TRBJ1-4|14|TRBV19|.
TGTGCCAGTCGACGGACACTGACTAATGAAAAACTGTTTTTT
CASRRTLTNEKLFF
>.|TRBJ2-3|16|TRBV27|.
TGTGCCAGCAGTTTATTTGCAGGGGCCAGCACAGATACGCAGTATTTT
CASSLFAGASTDTQYF
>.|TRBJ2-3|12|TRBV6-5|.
TGTGCCACACGCTCGGCCACAGATACGCAGTATTTT
CATRSATDTQYF
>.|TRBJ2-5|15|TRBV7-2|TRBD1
TGTGCCAGCAGCTTAGCCGGGACAGGGGGAGAGACCCAGTACTTC
CASSLAGTGGETQYF
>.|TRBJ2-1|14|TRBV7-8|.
TGTGCCAGCAGCTCTTTAACTCCCGTGGGTGAGCAGTTCTTC
CASSSLTPVGEQFF
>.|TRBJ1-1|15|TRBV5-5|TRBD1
TGTGCCAGCAGCTTGGGGCTGAGACAGGGATCTGAAGCTTTCTTT
CASSLGLRQGSEAFF
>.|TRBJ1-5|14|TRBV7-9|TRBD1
TGTGCCAGCAGCACAGGACAGGGCGCATGGCCCCAGCATTTT
CASSTGQGAWPQHF
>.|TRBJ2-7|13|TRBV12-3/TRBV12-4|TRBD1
TGTGCCAGCAAAGGACAGGGAAGGTACGAGCAGTACTTC
CASKGQGRYEQYF
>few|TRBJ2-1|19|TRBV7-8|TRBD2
TGTGCCAGCAGCCTTAGGGCTAGCGGGGGGGGCCCTAGCTACAATGAGCAGTTCTTC
CASSLRASGGGPSYNEQFF
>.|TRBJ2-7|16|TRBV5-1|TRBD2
TGCGCCAGCAGCTTGGAAGTAGCGGGAGGGCCCGTCGTGCAGTACTTC
CASSLEVAGGPVVQYF
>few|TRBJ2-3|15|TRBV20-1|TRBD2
TGCAGTGCTGATCCGACTAGCGGGAGGGCAGATACGCAGTATTTT
CSADPTSGRADTQYF
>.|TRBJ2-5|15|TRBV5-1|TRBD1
TGCGCCAGCAGCCCGACGACAGGGGAAGGAGAGACCCAGTACTTC
CASSPTTGEGETQYF
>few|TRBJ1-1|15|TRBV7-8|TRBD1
TGTGCCAGCAGTTCGTCGACAGGGACGAACACTGAAGCTTTCTTT
CASSSSTGTNTEAFF
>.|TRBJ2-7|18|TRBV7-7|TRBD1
TGTGCCAGCAGCTTAGCTGAACAGGGGGCGCCGAGCTCCTACGAGCAGTACTTC
CASSLAEQGAPSSYEQYF
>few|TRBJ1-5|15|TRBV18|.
TGTGCCAGCTCCCTGAACCAGGGAAGCAATCAGCCCCAGCATTTT
CASSLNQGSNQPQHF
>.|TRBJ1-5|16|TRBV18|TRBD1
TGTGCCAGCTCACCCTACGGACAGGGACTCAATCAGCCCCAGCATTTT
CASSPYGQGLNQPQHF
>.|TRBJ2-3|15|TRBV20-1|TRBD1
TGCAGTGCTAGAGGGCCGGGACAGGGCACAGATACGCAGTATTTT
CSARGPGQGTDTQYF
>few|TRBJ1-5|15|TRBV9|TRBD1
TGTGCCAGCAGCGTAACAGGGGGCTCGAGTCAGCCCCAGCATTTT
CASSVTGGSSQPQHF
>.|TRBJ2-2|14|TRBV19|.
TGTGCCAGTAGTGTGGACTGGGACATCGGGGAGCTGTTTTTT
CASSVDWDIGELFF
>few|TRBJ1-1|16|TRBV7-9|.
TGTGCCAGCAGCTTAGCCGGTTTAACAGCGAGCACTGAAGCTTTCTTT
CASSLAGLTASTEAFF
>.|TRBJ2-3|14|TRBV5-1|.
TGCGCCAGCAGCTTGGACGGGAGCGCAGATACGCAGTATTTT
CASSLDGSADTQYF
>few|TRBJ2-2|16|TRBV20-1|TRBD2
TGCAGTGCTAGAGATAGGGCTAGCGGGAGCACCGGGGAGCTGTCTTTT
CSARDRASGSTGELSF
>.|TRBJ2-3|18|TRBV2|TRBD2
TGTGCCAGCAGGACAGCCCAACTGACTAGCGGTGACACAGATACGCAGTATTTT
CASRTAQLTSGDTDTQYF
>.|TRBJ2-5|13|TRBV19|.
TGTGCCAGTAGTATGGGAAGAGGCGAGACCCAGTACTTC
CASSMGRGETQYF
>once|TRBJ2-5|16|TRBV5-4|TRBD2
TGTGCCAGCAGCTCTAGCGGGAGGGCAGAACAAGAGACCCAGTACTTC
CASSSSGRAEQETQYF
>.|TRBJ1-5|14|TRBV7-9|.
TGTGCCAGCAGCTTAGGTGCAGAGCATCAGCCCCAGCATTTT
CASSLGAEHQPQHF
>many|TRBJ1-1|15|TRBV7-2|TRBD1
TGTGCCAGCAGCACCCTGGGACAGGGAGTGGGTGAAGCTTTCTTT
CASSTLGQGVGEAFF
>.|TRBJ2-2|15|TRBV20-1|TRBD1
TGCAGTGCTAGTCACAGGGGGCGAGACACCGGGGAGCTGTTTTTT
CSASHRGRDTGELFF
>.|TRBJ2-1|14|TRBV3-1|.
TGTGCCAGCAGCCAAGCCACAGGGATCAATGAGCAGTTCTTC
CASSQATGINEQFF